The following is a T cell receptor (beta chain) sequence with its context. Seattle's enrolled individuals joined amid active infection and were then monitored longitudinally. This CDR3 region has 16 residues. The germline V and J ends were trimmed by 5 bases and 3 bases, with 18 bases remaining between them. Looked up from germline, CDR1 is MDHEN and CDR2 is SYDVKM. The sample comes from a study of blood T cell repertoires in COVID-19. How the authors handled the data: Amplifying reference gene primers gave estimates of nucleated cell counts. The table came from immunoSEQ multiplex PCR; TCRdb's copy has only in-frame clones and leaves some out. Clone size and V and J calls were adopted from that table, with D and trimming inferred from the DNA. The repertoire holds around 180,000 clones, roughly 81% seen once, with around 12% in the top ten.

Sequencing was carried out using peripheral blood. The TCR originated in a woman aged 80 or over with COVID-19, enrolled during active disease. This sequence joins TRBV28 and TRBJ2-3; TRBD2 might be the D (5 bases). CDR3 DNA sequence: TGTGCCAGCAGTCCCTCGGGATTCCTAGAGACAGATACGCAGTATTTT. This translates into CASSPSGFLETDTQYF.